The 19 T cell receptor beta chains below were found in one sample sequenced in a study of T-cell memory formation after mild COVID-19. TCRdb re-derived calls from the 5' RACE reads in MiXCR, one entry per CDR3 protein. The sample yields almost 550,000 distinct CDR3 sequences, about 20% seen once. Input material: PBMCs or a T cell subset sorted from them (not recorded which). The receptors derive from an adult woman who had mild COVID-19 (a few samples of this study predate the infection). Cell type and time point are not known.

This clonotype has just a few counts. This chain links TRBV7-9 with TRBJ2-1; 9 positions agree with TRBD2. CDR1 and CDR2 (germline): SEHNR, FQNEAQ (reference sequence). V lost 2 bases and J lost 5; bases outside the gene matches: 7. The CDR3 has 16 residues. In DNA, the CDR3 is TGTGCCAGCAGCTTATCGGGACTAGCTGGGAACAATGAGCAGTTCTTC. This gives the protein CASSLSGLAGNNEQFF.

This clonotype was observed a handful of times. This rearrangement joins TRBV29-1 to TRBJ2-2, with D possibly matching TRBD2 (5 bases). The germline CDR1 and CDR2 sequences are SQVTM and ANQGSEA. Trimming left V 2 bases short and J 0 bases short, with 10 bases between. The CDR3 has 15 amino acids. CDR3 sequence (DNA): TGCAGCGTTGAACCCCCGGGGTCGAACACCGGGGAGCTGTTTTTT. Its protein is CSVEPPGSNTGELFF.

The DNA for the CDR3 is TGTGCCAGCACTCCCAGGAGACTAGCGGGTATTAACAATGAGCAGTTCTTC. This encodes CASTPRRLAGINNEQFF. V and J are TRBV6-2 or TRBV6-3 and TRBJ2-1; 10 positions agree with TRBD2. CDR3 length equals 17 residues. Germline CDR1 and CDR2: MNHEY and SVGEGT. V shed 7 bases and J 5 bases; nucleotides not matched to a gene: 14.

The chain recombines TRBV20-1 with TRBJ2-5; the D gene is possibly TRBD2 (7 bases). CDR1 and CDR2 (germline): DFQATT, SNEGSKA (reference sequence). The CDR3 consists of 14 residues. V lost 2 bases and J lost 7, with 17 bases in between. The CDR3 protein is CSARSGGQMGTQYF. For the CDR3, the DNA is TGCAGTGCTAGATCGGGGGGCCAAATGGGGACCCAGTACTTC.

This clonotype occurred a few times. The CDR3 region is CASSPGRDWTEAFF. As DNA, the CDR3 is TGTGCCAGCTCTCCCGGAAGAGACTGGACTGAAGCTTTCTTT. The chain carries TRBV18 and TRBJ1-1; D not resolved. V was pared by 6 bases and J by 5 bases, with 16 bases between. The CDR3 runs 14 residues. Germline assignment: CDR1 KGHSH and CDR2 LQKENI.

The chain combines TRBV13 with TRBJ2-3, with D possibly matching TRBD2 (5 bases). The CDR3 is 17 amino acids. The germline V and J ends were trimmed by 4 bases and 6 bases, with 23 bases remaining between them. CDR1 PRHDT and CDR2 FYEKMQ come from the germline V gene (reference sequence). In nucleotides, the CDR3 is TGTGCCAGCAGCTCCCGCCGAGGGATTGGGCCTTCTGATACGCAGTATTTT. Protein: CASSSRRGIGPSDTQYF.

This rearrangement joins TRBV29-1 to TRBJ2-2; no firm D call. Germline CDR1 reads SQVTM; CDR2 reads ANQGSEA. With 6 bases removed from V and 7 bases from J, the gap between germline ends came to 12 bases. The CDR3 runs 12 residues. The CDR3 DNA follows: TGCAGCGTCCGCTCGATAGTCGGGGAGCTGTTTTTT. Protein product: CSVRSIVGELFF.

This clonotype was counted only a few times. The CDR3 here is CASSYRGGTGELFF. The CDR3 DNA sequence: TGCGCCTCTTCCTATAGGGGTGGCACCGGGGAGCTGTTTTTT. This rearrangement joins TRBV4-3 to TRBJ2-2; perhaps TRBD1 as D (5 bases). Germline CDR1 reads LGHNA; CDR2 reads YSLEER. This CDR3 is 14 amino acids long. V lost 11 bases to trimming and J lost 4 bases, with 17 bases between them.

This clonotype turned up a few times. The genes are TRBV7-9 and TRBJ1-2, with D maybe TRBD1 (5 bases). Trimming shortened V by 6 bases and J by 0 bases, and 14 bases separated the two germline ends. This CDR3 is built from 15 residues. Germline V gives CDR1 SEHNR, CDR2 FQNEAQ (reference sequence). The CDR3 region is CASRGLTDSNYGYTF. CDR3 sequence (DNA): TGTGCCAGCAGAGGGCTGACAGATTCTAACTATGGCTACACCTTC.

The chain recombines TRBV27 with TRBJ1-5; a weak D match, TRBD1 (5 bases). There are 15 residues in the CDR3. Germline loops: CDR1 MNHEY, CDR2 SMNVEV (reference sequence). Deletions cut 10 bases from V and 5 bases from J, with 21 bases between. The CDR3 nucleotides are TGTGCCACCGCCCCCCAGGGTGATCGGGATCAGCCCCAGCATTTT. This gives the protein CATAPQGDRDQPQHF.

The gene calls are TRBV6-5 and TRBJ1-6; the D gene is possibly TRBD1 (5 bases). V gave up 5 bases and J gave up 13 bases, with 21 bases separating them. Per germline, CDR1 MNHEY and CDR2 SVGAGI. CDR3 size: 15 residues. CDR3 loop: CASSPGAGSFIPLHF. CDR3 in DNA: TGTGCCAGCAGTCCGGGCGCAGGGTCTTTTATTCCCCTCCACTTT.

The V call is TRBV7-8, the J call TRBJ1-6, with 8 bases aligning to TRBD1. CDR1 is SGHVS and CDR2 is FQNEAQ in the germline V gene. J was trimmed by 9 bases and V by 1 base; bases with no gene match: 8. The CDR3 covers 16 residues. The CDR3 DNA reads TGTGCCAGCAGCTTAGGGACAGGGAAGGACGGTTCACCCCTCCACTTT. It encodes CASSLGTGKDGSPLHF.

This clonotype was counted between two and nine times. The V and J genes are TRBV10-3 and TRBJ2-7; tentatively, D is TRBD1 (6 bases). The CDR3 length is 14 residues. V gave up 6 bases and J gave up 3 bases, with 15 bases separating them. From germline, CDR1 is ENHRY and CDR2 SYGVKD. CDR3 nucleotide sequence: TGTGCCATCAGAAACAGGGAATCAGTCTACGAGCAGTACTTC. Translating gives CAIRNRESVYEQYF.

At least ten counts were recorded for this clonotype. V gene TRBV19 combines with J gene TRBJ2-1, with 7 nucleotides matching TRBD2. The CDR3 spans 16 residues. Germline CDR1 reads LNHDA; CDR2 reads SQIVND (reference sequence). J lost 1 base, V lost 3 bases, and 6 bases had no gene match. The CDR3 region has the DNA TGTGCCAGTAGTATCGCGGCTAGCGGATCCTACAATGAGCAGTTCTTC. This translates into CASSIAASGSYNEQFF.

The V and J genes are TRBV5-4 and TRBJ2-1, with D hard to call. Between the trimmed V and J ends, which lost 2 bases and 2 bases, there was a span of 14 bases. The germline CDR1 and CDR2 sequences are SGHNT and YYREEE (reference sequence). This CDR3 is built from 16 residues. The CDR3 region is CASSLRRVSTYNEQFF. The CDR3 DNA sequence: TGTGCCAGCAGCTTACGAAGGGTTTCTACCTACAATGAGCAGTTCTTC. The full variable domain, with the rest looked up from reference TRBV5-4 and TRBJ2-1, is ETGVTQSPTHLIKTRGQQVTLRCSSQSGHNTVSWYQQALGQGPQFIFQYYREEENGRGNFPPRFSGLQFPNYSSELNVNALELDDSALYLCASSLRRVSTYNEQFFGPGTRLTVL.

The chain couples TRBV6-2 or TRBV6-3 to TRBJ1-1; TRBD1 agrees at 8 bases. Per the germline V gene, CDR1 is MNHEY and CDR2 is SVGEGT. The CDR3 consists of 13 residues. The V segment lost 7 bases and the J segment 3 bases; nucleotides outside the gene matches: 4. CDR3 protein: CASKPGGYTEAFF. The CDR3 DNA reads TGTGCCAGCAAGCCAGGGGGCTACACTGAAGCTTTCTTT.

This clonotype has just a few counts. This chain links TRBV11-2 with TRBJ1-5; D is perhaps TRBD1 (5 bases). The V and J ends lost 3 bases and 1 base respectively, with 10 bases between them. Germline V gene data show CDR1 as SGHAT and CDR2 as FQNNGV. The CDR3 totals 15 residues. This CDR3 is CASSFGASSNQPQHF. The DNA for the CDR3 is TGTGCCAGCAGCTTTGGGGCATCGAGCAATCAGCCCCAGCATTTT.

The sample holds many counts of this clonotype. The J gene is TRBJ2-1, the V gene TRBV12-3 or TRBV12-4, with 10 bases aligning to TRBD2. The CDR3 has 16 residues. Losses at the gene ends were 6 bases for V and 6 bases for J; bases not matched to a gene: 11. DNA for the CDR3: TGTGCCAGCAGCCCCACAGCGGGAGGGCCGGGCAATGAGCAGTTCTTC. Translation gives CASSPTAGGPGNEQFF.

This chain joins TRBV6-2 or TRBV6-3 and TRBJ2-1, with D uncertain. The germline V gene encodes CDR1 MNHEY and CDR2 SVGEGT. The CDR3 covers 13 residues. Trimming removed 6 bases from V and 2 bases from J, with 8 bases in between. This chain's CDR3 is CASSIVPYNEQFF. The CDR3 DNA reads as TGTGCCAGCAGCATAGTCCCCTACAATGAGCAGTTCTTC.